A single T cell receptor beta chain is shown here with its context. The assay was immunoSEQ multiplex PCR, and TCRdb's table has in-frame clones only and misses some. The sample holds 450,000 or so clones; about 87% are singletons and the top ten take less than 0.95%. This entry comes from a study of blood T cell repertoires in COVID-19. Across the study: Sample material is recorded as cDNA or gDNA derived from T cells, B-cell-depleted T cells, or PBMCs.

The sequence came from a man aged 18 to 30 with COVID-19, enrolled during active disease. The specimen sequenced was peripheral blood.

The CDR3 sequence is CASSPVGGPGDTQYF. In nucleotides, the CDR3 is TGTGCCAGCTCACCAGTCGGCGGCCCGGGAGATACGCAGTATTTT. The chain carries TRBV18 and TRBJ2-3; D not resolved. Germline V lookup: CDR1 KGHSH, CDR2 LQKENI. This CDR3 has 15 residues. Trimming left V 2 bases short and J 5 bases short, with 14 bases between. The full variable domain, its missing parts supplied by reference TRBV18 and TRBJ2-3, is NAGVMQNPRHLVRRRGQEARLRCSPMKGHSHVYWYRQLPEEGLKFMVYLQKENIIDESGMPKERFSAEFPKEGPSILRIQQVVRGDSAAYFCASSPVGGPGDTQYFGPGTRLTVL.